Listed below are T cell receptor beta chains from one sample, sequenced in a study of T-cell memory formation after mild COVID-19. TCRdb passed the 5' RACE reads through MiXCR, listing each CDR3 protein once. The table records hundreds of thousands of distinct CDR3 sequences, roughly 15% of them present only once. The sample comprised PBMCs or a T cell subset sorted from them (not recorded which). The source is an adult woman who had mild COVID-19 (a few samples of this study predate the infection). Cell type and time point are not known. The CDR3 runs from the conserved cysteine through the conserved F or W. The order of the fields is CDR3 length, D gene, J gene, V gene, clone size, CDR3 DNA, CDR3 protein. The D gene is left open where the match is weak. Clone sizes are given selectively: once, few, many, or a class where the clone is expanded.

cdr3_length: 12; d_call: NA; j_call: TRBJ1-2; v_call: TRBV20-1; clone_size: NA; cdr3_nt: TGCAGTGCTAAATCGGGGGGCTTTGGCTACACCTTC; cdr3_aa: CSAKSGGFGYTF
cdr3_length: 15; d_call: TRBD2; j_call: TRBJ2-2; v_call: TRBV3-1; clone_size: NA; cdr3_nt: TGTGCCAGCAGCCAAATAGCGGGAGTCGCCGGGGAGCTGTTTTTT; cdr3_aa: CASSQIAGVAGELFF
cdr3_length: 16; d_call: TRBD2; j_call: TRBJ2-3; v_call: TRBV9; clone_size: NA; cdr3_nt: TGTGCCAGCAGCGTAGATGGGAGGGCCCTGGGAGATACGCAGTATTTT; cdr3_aa: CASSVDGRALGDTQYF
cdr3_length: 15; d_call: TRBD2; j_call: TRBJ2-7; v_call: TRBV5-6; clone_size: many; cdr3_nt: TGTGCCAGCAGCTTGGGGTCGGCTAGCGGGGCTACATGGTACTTC; cdr3_aa: CASSLGSASGATWYF
cdr3_length: 14; d_call: NA; j_call: TRBJ1-2; v_call: TRBV5-1; clone_size: few; cdr3_nt: TGCGCCAGCAGCCCCGGTAGCGTTTACTATGGCTACACCTTC; cdr3_aa: CASSPGSVYYGYTF
cdr3_length: 15; d_call: TRBD1; j_call: TRBJ2-7; v_call: TRBV24-1; clone_size: NA; cdr3_nt: TGTGCCACCAGTGATTCCTCGGGACAGGGCGGCGAGCAGTACTTC; cdr3_aa: CATSDSSGQGGEQYF
cdr3_length: 13; d_call: NA; j_call: TRBJ1-1; v_call: TRBV5-4; clone_size: few; cdr3_nt: TGTGCCAGCAGCTCCAGGGAGAACACTGAAGCTTTCTTT; cdr3_aa: CASSSRENTEAFF
cdr3_length: 13; d_call: NA; j_call: TRBJ2-7; v_call: TRBV2; clone_size: NA; cdr3_nt: TGTGCCAGCAGGCTGGACGGCCCCTACGAGCAGTACTTC; cdr3_aa: CASRLDGPYEQYF
cdr3_length: 14; d_call: TRBD1; j_call: TRBJ1-5; v_call: TRBV29-1; clone_size: NA; cdr3_nt: TGCAGCGCCCTCCCAGGGGGTAGCAATCAGCCCCAGCATTTT; cdr3_aa: CSALPGGSNQPQHF
cdr3_length: 14; d_call: TRBD2; j_call: TRBJ2-1; v_call: TRBV18; clone_size: NA; cdr3_nt: TGTGCCAGCTCAGCTAGCGGGAGACTCGGTGAGCAGTTCTTC; cdr3_aa: CASSASGRLGEQFF
cdr3_length: 14; d_call: TRBD1; j_call: TRBJ1-1; v_call: TRBV7-2; clone_size: NA; cdr3_nt: TGTGCCAGCAGCCCAGGGGGCAGGGTCACTGAAGCTTTCTTT; cdr3_aa: CASSPGGRVTEAFF
cdr3_length: 15; d_call: NA; j_call: TRBJ1-2; v_call: TRBV5-5; clone_size: NA; cdr3_nt: TGTGCCAGCAGCCCGGACGGACCGAGTTTCTATGGCTACACCTTC; cdr3_aa: CASSPDGPSFYGYTF
cdr3_length: 15; d_call: NA; j_call: TRBJ2-1; v_call: TRBV15; clone_size: few; cdr3_nt: TGTGCCACCAGCTCTCTGACGGACAGCAACAATGAGCAGTTCTTC; cdr3_aa: CATSSLTDSNNEQFF
cdr3_length: 15; d_call: NA; j_call: TRBJ2-1; v_call: TRBV6-1; clone_size: NA; cdr3_nt: TGTGCCAGCAGTGAAATGCAGGGGGGGAGGAATGAGCAGTTCTTC; cdr3_aa: CASSEMQGGRNEQFF
cdr3_length: 17; d_call: NA; j_call: TRBJ2-2; v_call: TRBV7-9; clone_size: few; cdr3_nt: TGTGCCAGCAGCTTAGGCCGGACAGTATTGAACACCGGGGAGCTGTTTTTT; cdr3_aa: CASSLGRTVLNTGELFF
cdr3_length: 15; d_call: NA; j_call: TRBJ2-5; v_call: TRBV5-1; clone_size: NA; cdr3_nt: TGCGCCAGCAGCTTGGCAGGCGGTGGAGAAGAGACCCAGTACTTC; cdr3_aa: CASSLAGGGEETQYF
cdr3_length: 17; d_call: NA; j_call: TRBJ1-3; v_call: TRBV12-3/TRBV12-4; clone_size: few; cdr3_nt: TGTGCCAGCAGTTCCCTGGGGGGGGATCCAGCTGGAAACACCATATATTTT; cdr3_aa: CASSSLGGDPAGNTIYF
cdr3_length: 15; d_call: TRBD1; j_call: TRBJ2-7; v_call: TRBV4-3; clone_size: NA; cdr3_nt: TGCGCCAGCAGCCAAGTGGCCGGGACAGGGTGGGAGCAGTACTTC; cdr3_aa: CASSQVAGTGWEQYF
cdr3_length: 15; d_call: NA; j_call: TRBJ2-7; v_call: TRBV6-2/TRBV6-3; clone_size: NA; cdr3_nt: TGTGCCAGCAGTTACCCGAGCCGCCTTGACTACGAGCAGTACTTC; cdr3_aa: CASSYPSRLDYEQYF
cdr3_length: 16; d_call: NA; j_call: TRBJ1-5; v_call: TRBV20-1; clone_size: many; cdr3_nt: TGCAGTGCTAGAGATTCGGGGGGGTATAGCAATCAGCCCCAGCATTTT; cdr3_aa: CSARDSGGYSNQPQHF
cdr3_length: 12; d_call: NA; j_call: TRBJ2-1; v_call: TRBV29-1; clone_size: NA; cdr3_nt: TGCAGCGTCGGTAGACCATACAATGAGCAGTTCTTC; cdr3_aa: CSVGRPYNEQFF
cdr3_length: 13; d_call: TRBD1; j_call: TRBJ1-6; v_call: TRBV19; clone_size: few; cdr3_nt: TGTGCCAGTAGAAGGACAGGGGGGATACCCCTCCACTTT; cdr3_aa: CASRRTGGIPLHF
cdr3_length: 15; d_call: NA; j_call: TRBJ1-5; v_call: TRBV20-1; clone_size: NA; cdr3_nt: TGCAGTGCTAGGAGTGACGGGACAAGCAATCAGCCCCAGCATTTT; cdr3_aa: CSARSDGTSNQPQHF
cdr3_length: 16; d_call: TRBD1; j_call: TRBJ1-1; v_call: TRBV15; clone_size: many; cdr3_nt: TGTGCCACCAGCAGAGATATGACAGGGAGTCGGACTGAAGCTTTCTTT; cdr3_aa: CATSRDMTGSRTEAFF
cdr3_length: 15; d_call: TRBD1; j_call: TRBJ2-7; v_call: TRBV15; clone_size: NA; cdr3_nt: TGTGCCACCAGCAGAGAAGGGACAGGGATCTACGAGCAGTACTTC; cdr3_aa: CATSREGTGIYEQYF
cdr3_length: 11; d_call: NA; j_call: TRBJ1-1; v_call: TRBV20-1; clone_size: few; cdr3_nt: TGCAGTACTACTTTTGGCACTGAAGCTTTCTTT; cdr3_aa: CSTTFGTEAFF
cdr3_length: 14; d_call: TRBD2; j_call: TRBJ2-1; v_call: TRBV20-1; clone_size: few; cdr3_nt: TGCAGTGCAACTCCGGGACTAGCGGGAGTGGTGCAGTTCTTC; cdr3_aa: CSATPGLAGVVQFF
cdr3_length: 16; d_call: NA; j_call: TRBJ1-2; v_call: TRBV7-2; clone_size: few; cdr3_nt: TGTGCCAGCAGCTCAACCCAATCTAAACAGGGTCGGGGCTACACCTTC; cdr3_aa: CASSSTQSKQGRGYTF
cdr3_length: 15; d_call: NA; j_call: TRBJ1-6; v_call: TRBV7-2; clone_size: NA; cdr3_nt: TGTGCCAGCAGCTTGATTGGACTTGGGGATTCACCCCTCCACTTT; cdr3_aa: CASSLIGLGDSPLHF
cdr3_length: 16; d_call: TRBD1; j_call: TRBJ1-5; v_call: TRBV6-6; clone_size: few; cdr3_nt: TGTGCCAGCAGAAGACAGGGGGCTTATCGCAATCAGCCCCAGCATTTT; cdr3_aa: CASRRQGAYRNQPQHF
cdr3_length: 15; d_call: TRBD1; j_call: TRBJ2-2; v_call: TRBV6-5; clone_size: NA; cdr3_nt: TGTGCCAGCAGTTACCTGGGACAGGCTCCCGGGGAGCTGTTTTTT; cdr3_aa: CASSYLGQAPGELFF
cdr3_length: 15; d_call: NA; j_call: TRBJ2-3; v_call: TRBV4-3; clone_size: few; cdr3_nt: TGCGCCAGCAGCCAAGAAAGGTTAGGGCCAGATACGCAGTATTTT; cdr3_aa: CASSQERLGPDTQYF
cdr3_length: 13; d_call: NA; j_call: TRBJ1-2; v_call: TRBV11-2; clone_size: NA; cdr3_nt: TGTGCCAGCAGCTCAACAGCCTACTATGGCTACACCTTC; cdr3_aa: CASSSTAYYGYTF
cdr3_length: 11; d_call: NA; j_call: TRBJ1-1; v_call: TRBV7-2; clone_size: NA; cdr3_nt: TGTGCCAGCAGCATTTACCGGGGAGCTTTCTTT; cdr3_aa: CASSIYRGAFF
cdr3_length: 13; d_call: NA; j_call: TRBJ1-5; v_call: TRBV4-2; clone_size: few; cdr3_nt: TGTGCCAGCAGCGAAATCCCTGATCAGCCCCAGCATTTT; cdr3_aa: CASSEIPDQPQHF
cdr3_length: 17; d_call: TRBD1; j_call: TRBJ1-4; v_call: TRBV12-3/TRBV12-4; clone_size: NA; cdr3_nt: TGTGCCAGCAGTTCCGACAGGGGCCGTCGGTCGAGCGAAAAACTGTTTTTT; cdr3_aa: CASSSDRGRRSSEKLFF
cdr3_length: 15; d_call: NA; j_call: TRBJ1-3; v_call: TRBV19; clone_size: few; cdr3_nt: TGTGCCAGTAGCCAAGGACGAATTTCAGGAAACACCATATATTTT; cdr3_aa: CASSQGRISGNTIYF
cdr3_length: 15; d_call: NA; j_call: TRBJ2-5; v_call: TRBV4-2; clone_size: many; cdr3_nt: TGTGCCAGCAGCCAAACCCTAGGCTATGCAGAGACCCAGTACTTC; cdr3_aa: CASSQTLGYAETQYF
cdr3_length: 16; d_call: NA; j_call: TRBJ2-1; v_call: TRBV5-1; clone_size: many; cdr3_nt: TGCGCCAGCAGCTTGGAAGTGGTTGCCGCCAACAATGAGCAGTTCTTC; cdr3_aa: CASSLEVVAANNEQFF
cdr3_length: 16; d_call: NA; j_call: TRBJ1-3; v_call: TRBV5-1; clone_size: few; cdr3_nt: TGCGCCAGCAGCCTACAGGATCAGAGCTCTGGAAACACCATATATTTT; cdr3_aa: CASSLQDQSSGNTIYF
cdr3_length: 13; d_call: NA; j_call: TRBJ2-1; v_call: TRBV14; clone_size: few; cdr3_nt: TGTGCCAGCAGCCAGTCTACCGGAGGAGAGCAGTTCTTC; cdr3_aa: CASSQSTGGEQFF
cdr3_length: 13; d_call: NA; j_call: TRBJ1-2; v_call: TRBV20-1; clone_size: few; cdr3_nt: TGCAGTGCTAGAGAGGTGGCGGGACATGGCTACACCTTC; cdr3_aa: CSAREVAGHGYTF
cdr3_length: 12; d_call: NA; j_call: TRBJ2-5; v_call: TRBV11-3; clone_size: few; cdr3_nt: TGTGCCAGCAGCCCCAGCGGGGAGACCCAGTACTTC; cdr3_aa: CASSPSGETQYF
cdr3_length: 12; d_call: NA; j_call: TRBJ2-7; v_call: TRBV7-9; clone_size: NA; cdr3_nt: TGTGCCAGCGGCAAGCTGAAATACGAGCAGTACTTC; cdr3_aa: CASGKLKYEQYF
cdr3_length: 15; d_call: NA; j_call: TRBJ2-3; v_call: TRBV24-1; clone_size: few; cdr3_nt: TGTGCCACCAGTGATTTGAGGACAGACACAGATACGCAGTATTTT; cdr3_aa: CATSDLRTDTDTQYF
cdr3_length: 16; d_call: TRBD2; j_call: TRBJ2-2; v_call: TRBV29-1; clone_size: few; cdr3_nt: TGCAGCGTTGCGGGACTAGCGGTTGGATACACCGGGGAGCTGTTTTTT; cdr3_aa: CSVAGLAVGYTGELFF
cdr3_length: 14; d_call: NA; j_call: TRBJ1-2; v_call: TRBV9; clone_size: few; cdr3_nt: TGTGCCAGCAGCGTAGCCCTGGGAGTCCATGGCTACACCTTC; cdr3_aa: CASSVALGVHGYTF
cdr3_length: 13; d_call: TRBD1; j_call: TRBJ2-5; v_call: TRBV7-8; clone_size: NA; cdr3_nt: TGTGCCAGCAGCTTCGGGACAGGGTGGACCCAGTACTTC; cdr3_aa: CASSFGTGWTQYF
cdr3_length: 14; d_call: NA; j_call: TRBJ1-5; v_call: TRBV20-1; clone_size: NA; cdr3_nt: TGCAGTGCTCCAGGACCCTTAAGCAATCAGCCCCAGCATTTT; cdr3_aa: CSAPGPLSNQPQHF
cdr3_length: 14; d_call: TRBD1; j_call: TRBJ1-5; v_call: TRBV10-3; clone_size: NA; cdr3_nt: TGTGCCACCCGACAGGGGGTGAGCAATCAGCCCCAGCATTTT; cdr3_aa: CATRQGVSNQPQHF
cdr3_length: 15; d_call: NA; j_call: TRBJ1-4; v_call: TRBV27; clone_size: NA; cdr3_nt: TGTGCCAGCAGTGCTAAGGCGGTTTGGATTGAAAAACTGTTTTTT; cdr3_aa: CASSAKAVWIEKLFF
cdr3_length: 16; d_call: NA; j_call: TRBJ1-1; v_call: TRBV3-1; clone_size: NA; cdr3_nt: TGTGCCAGCAGCCAACACGGGGCAGGTGTGAACCCTGAAGCTTTCTTT; cdr3_aa: CASSQHGAGVNPEAFF
cdr3_length: 17; d_call: NA; j_call: TRBJ2-6; v_call: TRBV29-1; clone_size: NA; cdr3_nt: TGCAGCGTTAGAAAGGTTGCGGGGAGCTCTGGGGCCAACGTCCTGATTTTC; cdr3_aa: CSVRKVAGSSGANVLIF